This T cell receptor beta chain stems from a study of blood T cell repertoires in COVID-19. About the study: Researchers got acute and convalescent COVID-19 samples from the United States, Italy and Spain.

Clones were sequenced by immunoSEQ multiplex PCR, and TCRdb holds only the in-frame ones, with some missing. The sample shows 60,000 to 85,000 clones, under 80% of them seen only once. Losses at the gene ends were 6 bases for V and 6 bases for J; bases not matched to a gene: 6. The CDR3 loop spans 14 amino acids. Germline V CDR1 and CDR2: KGHSH, LQKENI. The chain joins TRBV18 to TRBJ1-5, with 9 bases fitting TRBD1. The sequence was obtained from a human donor with acute or convalescent COVID-19. The donor label of this sample is uncertain. The sample was peripheral blood. The CDR3 here is CASSLDRGGQPQHF. CDR3 nucleotides: TGTGCCAGCTCTCTGGACAGGGGCGGTCAGCCCCAGCATTTT.